This TCR beta chain comes out of a study of CD8 T cells in ankylosing spondylitis. Germline V gene sequence: CDR1 SQVTM, CDR2 ANQGSEA. CDR3 size: 12 residues. With 4 bases removed from V and 2 bases from J, the gap between germline ends came to 9 bases. Making the TCR beta libraries involved quantitative 5'-RACE with molecular barcodes. MiXCR, run by TCRdb on the 5' RACE reads, gives a single entry per CDR3 protein. The table records 200,000 to 300,000 distinct CDR3 sequences, roughly a third of them present only once. Sequenced: blood, either unsorted or a sorted T cell fraction (not recorded which). This clonotype originated in a male donor with ankylosing spondylitis or in good health (not recorded which). V usage is TRBV29-1 and J usage is TRBJ2-7; either TRBD1 or TRBD2 may fit D (5 bases each). CDR3 region: CSVGRDPYEQYF. Here the CDR3 DNA reads TGCAGCGTTGGCCGGGACCCCTACGAGCAGTACTTC.